These 25 T cell receptor beta chains originate from one sample sequenced in a study of shared clonotypes between healthy human individuals. Here immunoSEQ multiplex PCR was the method, and the copy in TCRdb shows in-frame clones only, minus some. The table has some 2,000,000 clones, about 94% seen once. Naive CD8 cells were CD45RO-negative, positively selected for CCR7, excluding terminally differentiated effector memory CD45RA+ cells. Sequencing was carried out using naive CD8+ T cells sorted from blood. These receptors all come from a man between 18 and 29 years old in good health.

The V gene is TRBV11-1, the J gene TRBJ2-2; 10 bases are a match to TRBD2. This CDR3 is built from 16 residues. Germline values: CDR1 SGHAT, CDR2 FQDESV (reference sequence). V lost 3 bases, J lost 4 bases, and 5 bases stayed unmatched. CDR3 in DNA: TGTGCCAGCAGCTTCACTAGCGGGGACGGCACCGGGGAGCTGTTTTTT. This translates into CASSFTSGDGTGELFF.

Comments on this clone: Other nucleotide sequences in the sample specify the same CDR3. The chain carries TRBV11-2 and TRBJ2-7, with TRBD1 as a possible D gene (5 bases). Germline V gene lookup returns CDR1 SGHAT and CDR2 FQNNGV. V lost 1 base, J lost 1 base, and 8 bases lay in between. This CDR3 is built from 14 residues. The CDR3 loop reads CASSLGSGSYEQYF. CDR3 coding DNA: TGTGCCAGCAGCTTAGGCTCAGGGTCCTACGAGCAGTACTTC.

In its sample, this clone was seen once. This chain uses TRBV9 with TRBJ1-6, with a tentative D call TRBD1 (6 bases). Trimming took 4 bases from V and 6 from J, leaving 14 bases between them. Germline CDR1 and CDR2: SGDLS and YYNGEE. CDR3 size: 15 residues. The CDR3 coding sequence is TGTGCCAGCAGCCTCCGGGGGGCGGGTAATTCACCCCTCCACTTT. This translates into CASSLRGAGNSPLHF.

The chain joins TRBV7-9 to TRBJ1-5; 10 bases match TRBD1. The germline V gene encodes CDR1 SEHNR and CDR2 FQNEAQ (reference sequence). This CDR3 is 15 amino acids long. V trimming: 5 bases; J trimming: 5 bases; junction bases outside the gene matches: 6. The CDR3 spells CASSAGTGADQPQHF. The CDR3 DNA reads as TGTGCCAGCAGCGCCGGGACAGGGGCGGATCAGCCCCAGCATTTT.

The rearrangement links TRBV19 to TRBJ2-7; maybe TRBD1 (5 bases). The V gene's germline CDR1 is LNHDA and CDR2 SQIVND (reference sequence). This CDR3 contains 14 residues. Trimming pared 5 bases from V and 1 base from J, leaving 12 bases between. CDR3 DNA: TGTGCCAGTAGTTTTAAGGGGAATTCCTACGAGCAGTACTTC. Protein: CASSFKGNSYEQYF. The full variable domain, its missing parts supplied by reference TRBV19 and TRBJ2-7, is DGGITQSPKYLFRKEGQNVTLSCEQNLNHDAMYWYRQDPGQGLRLIYYSQIVNDFQKGDIAEGYSVSREKKESFPLTVTSAQKNPTAFYLCASSFKGNSYEQYFGPGTRLTVT.

V gene TRBV6-5 combines with J gene TRBJ2-3, with D possibly matching TRBD2 (6 bases). Germline CDR1 and CDR2: MNHEY and SVGAGI. Trimming took off 10 bases at V and 0 bases at J, with 14 bases between the two ends. The CDR3 spans 14 residues. CDR3 in DNA: TGTGCCACCGGGGCGGGGCTGAGCACAGATACGCAGTATTTT. Amino acid sequence: CATGAGLSTDTQYF.

J is TRBJ2-1 and V is TRBV9, with 7 positions matching TRBD2. CDR3 length equals 15 residues. Unmatched junction bases numbered 8, after V lost 2 bases and J lost 6 bases. Germline V gives CDR1 SGDLS, CDR2 YYNGEE. This CDR3 is CASSVGGSHGNEQFF. The DNA for the CDR3 is TGTGCCAGCAGCGTGGGCGGGAGTCATGGCAATGAGCAGTTCTTC. Together with reference TRBV9 and TRBJ2-1, the CDR3 gives the full variable domain: DSGVTQTPKHLITATGQRVTLRCSPRSGDLSVYWYQQSLDQGLQFLIQYYNGEERAKGNILERFSAQQFPDLHSELNLSSLELGDSALYFCASSVGGSHGNEQFFGPGTRLTVL.

The chain carries TRBV30 and TRBJ2-2; no firm D call. This CDR3 has 13 amino acids. Germline CDR1 and CDR2: GTSNPN and SVGIG (reference sequence). V lost 4 bases and J lost 4, with 10 bases in between. The CDR3 DNA reads TGTGCCTGGAACAGTCCGGTCACCGGGGAGCTGTTTTTT. This translates into CAWNSPVTGELFF. The complete variable domain, with remaining parts taken from reference TRBV30 and TRBJ2-2, reads SQTIHQWPATLVQPVGSPLSLECTVEGTSNPNLYWYRQAAGRGLQLLFYSVGIGQISSEVPQNLSASRPQDRQFILSSKKLLLSDSGFYLCAWNSPVTGELFFGEGSRLTVL.

The chain combines TRBV9 with TRBJ2-7; the match to TRBD2 covers 7 bases. V lost 0 bases, J lost 2 bases, and 5 bases stayed unmatched. The CDR3 runs to 15 residues. Germline loops: CDR1 SGDLS, CDR2 YYNGEE. The CDR3 DNA follows: TGTGCCAGCAGCGTAGACGGCGGGAGTACCTACGAGCAGTACTTC. Translated: CASSVDGGSTYEQYF. The full variable domain, rest sourced from reference TRBV9 and TRBJ2-7, is DSGVTQTPKHLITATGQRVTLRCSPRSGDLSVYWYQQSLDQGLQFLIQYYNGEERAKGNILERFSAQQFPDLHSELNLSSLELGDSALYFCASSVDGGSTYEQYFGPGTRLTVT.

The CDR3 loop reads CASSDTGSGEKLFF. Written as DNA, the CDR3 is TGCGCCAGCAGTGATACAGGGAGTGGTGAAAAACTGTTTTTT. The rearrangement links TRBV10-1 to TRBJ1-4; D is perhaps TRBD1 (6 bases). The CDR3 has 14 amino acids. The V end lost 3 bases, the J end lost 7 bases, and 12 bases lay between the germline ends. Germline lookup yields CDR1 WNHNN and CDR2 SYGVQD (reference sequence).

The chain joins TRBV7-9 to TRBJ2-3; 8 nucleotides agree with TRBD2. Trimming removed 5 bases from V and 1 base from J; junction bases left unmatched: 8. The germline gives CDR1 SEHNR, CDR2 FQNEAQ (reference sequence). CDR3 size: 16 residues. CDR3 protein: CASSLTYGGGTDTQYF. CDR3 DNA: TGTGCCAGCAGCCTTACTTACGGGGGGGGCACAGATACGCAGTATTTT.

V gene TRBV5-6 combines with J gene TRBJ2-1; TRBD2 matches at 9 bases. J gave up 7 bases and V 6 bases, and 5 bases lay outside the gene matches. Looked up from germline, CDR1 is SGHDT and CDR2 is YYEEEE. The CDR3 has 13 amino acids. CDR3 nucleotide sequence: TGTGCCAGCATAGGACTAGCGATGAATGAGCAGTTCTTC. Its protein product is CASIGLAMNEQFF.

The V gene is TRBV7-8, the J gene TRBJ2-1; D possibly corresponds to TRBD2 (5 bases). V lost 2 bases, J lost 2 bases, and 7 bases lay in between. The germline CDR1 and CDR2 sequences are SGHVS and FQNEAQ. This CDR3 contains 14 residues. CDR3 coding DNA: TGTGCCAGCAGCTTACGGGGTACCTACAATGAGCAGTTCTTC. Protein: CASSLRGTYNEQFF.

The rearrangement joins TRBV2 to TRBJ2-7; perhaps TRBD2 as D (6 bases). The CDR3 contains 15 residues. Trimming left V 2 bases short and J 5 bases short, with 16 bases between. The germline V gene encodes CDR1 SNHLY and CDR2 FYNNEI. The CDR3 loop reads CASSERRGPLDEQYF. The CDR3 DNA reads as TGTGCCAGCAGTGAACGGAGGGGACCCCTGGACGAGCAGTACTTC.

This clone was detected only once. The chain couples TRBV27 to TRBJ2-2, with 11 bases fitting TRBD1. This CDR3 has 16 residues. Germline-derived CDR1 and CDR2 are MNHEY and SMNVEV (reference sequence). The junction had 9 bases not matched to a gene; V was cut back by 6 bases and J by 6 bases. CDR3 nucleotide sequence: TGTGCCAGCAGGTCAATAGGACAGGGGGCGCCCGGGGAGCTGTTTTTT. Translating it yields CASRSIGQGAPGELFF.

This rearrangement joins TRBV19 to TRBJ2-7, with TRBD1 as a possible D gene (5 bases). Germline CDR1 LNHDA, CDR2 SQIVND (reference sequence). The CDR3 has 14 residues. The V and J ends lost 5 bases and 3 bases respectively, with 14 bases between them. This CDR3 is CASSEKTDDYEQYF. Here the CDR3 DNA reads TGTGCCAGTAGTGAAAAGACAGACGACTACGAGCAGTACTTC.

The V and J genes are TRBV11-2 and TRBJ1-1; unclear D gene. This CDR3 is 14 amino acids long. V lost 5 bases to trimming and J lost 0 bases, with 10 bases between them. Germline values: CDR1 SGHAT, CDR2 FQNNGV. DNA of the CDR3: TGTGCCAGCAGCCGGGTAGCCATGAACACTGAAGCTTTCTTT. It translates to CASSRVAMNTEAFF.

The chain joins TRBV5-1 to TRBJ2-1; perhaps D is TRBD1 or TRBD2 (6 bases each). The V and J ends lost 0 bases and 3 bases respectively, with 10 bases between them. Germline V gives CDR1 SGHRS, CDR2 YFSETQ. This CDR3 is 15 amino acids long. As DNA, the CDR3 is TGCGCCAGCAGCTTGGTGGAGGGGGTCTACAATGAGCAGTTCTTC. The encoded protein is CASSLVEGVYNEQFF.

This sequence joins TRBV19 and TRBJ2-7; 10 nucleotides agree with TRBD1. The germline V gene has CDR1 LNHDA and CDR2 SQIVND (reference sequence). This CDR3 has 14 residues. V trimming: 5 bases; J trimming: 2 bases; junction bases outside the gene matches: 3. The CDR3: CASSRQGAPYEQYF. DNA of the CDR3: TGTGCCAGTAGTCGACAGGGGGCTCCCTACGAGCAGTACTTC.

V gene TRBV7-9 combines with J gene TRBJ2-3; possible D gene TRBD2, 5 bases. CDR1 is SEHNR, CDR2 FQNEAQ, per germline (reference sequence). This CDR3 is 15 amino acids long. Trimming removed 7 bases from V and 0 bases from J, with 14 bases in between. CDR3 nucleotide sequence: TGTGCCAGCACTGCCGGGATTCCGAGCACAGATACGCAGTATTTT. Amino acid sequence: CASTAGIPSTDTQYF.

The DNA for the CDR3 is TGTGCCAGCTCACCGCCCGGGACCGTTTACGAGCAGTACTTC. Encoded protein: CASSPPGTVYEQYF. This chain connects TRBV18 to TRBJ2-7; D is possibly TRBD1 or TRBD2 (5 bases each). The CDR3 consists of 14 residues. Germline-derived CDR1 and CDR2 are KGHSH and LQKENI. V was shortened by 3 bases and J by 4 bases, with 13 bases between the two germline ends.

V gene TRBV18 combines with J gene TRBJ1-5; the D gene is possibly TRBD1 (5 bases). Germline V lookup: CDR1 KGHSH, CDR2 LQKENI. The CDR3 spans 17 residues. V gave up 3 bases and J gave up 4 bases, with 19 bases separating them. In DNA, the CDR3 is TGTGCCAGCTCACCGGGGACGGGGGACGGGGGAAATCAGCCCCAGCATTTT. Translation gives CASSPGTGDGGNQPQHF.

The genes are TRBV7-2 and TRBJ2-7, with TRBD2 matching over 12 bases. CDR3 length: 17 residues. From germline, CDR1 is SGHTA and CDR2 FQGNSA. With V trimmed by 6 bases and J by 4 bases, 13 bases remained unmatched. DNA for the CDR3: TGTGCCAGCAGTCCTTCTAGCGGGGGGGCCTCCGGGTACGAGCAGTACTTC. It yields the protein CASSPSSGGASGYEQYF.

In this sample, this clone turned up once. The chain links TRBV5-1 to TRBJ2-1; D is tentatively TRBD1 or TRBD2 (6 bases each). The ends were cut back, 3 bases at V and 6 bases at J, with 16 bases in the middle. Germline V CDR1 and CDR2: SGHRS, YFSETQ. This CDR3 region has 15 residues. CDR3 region: CASSSTGALFNEQFF. CDR3 DNA sequence: TGCGCCAGCAGCTCGACGGGGGCGCTCTTCAATGAGCAGTTCTTC. The variable domain in full, with the rest retrieved from reference TRBV5-1 and TRBJ2-1, is KAGVTQTPRYLIKTRGQQVTLSCSPISGHRSVSWYQQTPGQGLQFLFEYFSETQRNKGNFPGRFSGRQFSNSRSEMNVSTLELGDSALYLCASSSTGALFNEQFFGPGTRLTVL.

The CDR3 sequence is CASSQGRASSYEQYF. The CDR3, as DNA: TGCGCCAGCAGCCAAGGGAGGGCGAGTTCCTACGAGCAGTACTTC. V is TRBV4-1 and J is TRBJ2-7; D might be TRBD2 (6 bases). The CDR3 extends over 15 amino acids. The germline V gene encodes CDR1 MGHRA and CDR2 YSYEKL. Trimming took off 1 base at V and 1 base at J, with 11 bases between the two ends.